Listed here are 28 T cell receptor beta chains from one sample, sequenced in a study of cytomegalovirus exposure and HLA in healthy donors. PCR amplification relied on 60 Vbeta primers (plus 13 Jbeta primers). The data were produced by immunoSEQ multiplex PCR, yet TCRdb's version contains in-frame clones alone and is incomplete. The sample includes roughly 230,000 clones, about 85% of them seen just once. The sequenced material came from PBMCs. Receptor source: a girl aged 2 to 9 in good health and CMV-seronegative.

The chain has TRBV5-4 and TRBJ2-7, with 9 positions matching TRBD2. The V gene's germline CDR1 is SGHNT and CDR2 YYREEE (reference sequence). V shed 4 bases and J 5 bases; nucleotides not matched to a gene: 13. The CDR3 contains 16 residues. CDR3 residues: CASSALPLAGIDEQYF. The CDR3 coding sequence is TGTGCCAGCAGCGCTCTACCGCTAGCGGGAATCGACGAGCAGTACTTC.

The sample holds a few counts of this clone. This chain connects TRBV6-1 to TRBJ1-1; D uncertain. The CDR3 consists of 11 residues. Germline CDR1 and CDR2: MNHNS and SASEGT. The ends were cut back, 4 bases at V and 2 bases at J, with 2 bases in the middle. CDR3: CASSANTEAFF. Written as DNA, the CDR3 is TGTGCCAGCAGTGCAAACACTGAAGCTTTCTTT.

The chain carries TRBV5-4 and TRBJ1-1, with TRBD1 matching 7 bases. J gave up 1 base and V 3 bases, and 9 bases lay outside the gene matches. CDR3 size: 16 residues. Germline V gene lookup returns CDR1 SGHNT and CDR2 YYREEE (reference sequence). DNA for the CDR3: TGTGCCAGCAGCTCGAGACCGGGACAGAGGAACACTGAAGCTTTCTTT. It specifies CASSSRPGQRNTEAFF.

On this clone itself: Other DNA sequences in this sample translate to the same CDR3. The chain has TRBV29-1 and TRBJ1-2, with a weak D call TRBD1 (5 bases). The CDR3 is made up of 11 amino acids. The V end lost 7 bases, the J end lost 4 bases, and 10 bases lay between the germline ends. Germline lookup yields CDR1 SQVTM and CDR2 ANQGSEA. The CDR3 sequence is CSALDSYGYTF. The CDR3 bases are TGCAGCGCCTTAGACAGCTATGGCTACACCTTC. Full variable domain (rest looked up from reference TRBV29-1 and TRBJ1-2): SAVISQKPSRDICQRGTSLTIQCQVDSQVTMMFWYRQQPGQSLTLIATANQGSEATYESGFVIDKFPISRPNLTFSTLTVSNMSPEDSSIYLCSALDSYGYTFGSGTRLTVV.

This clone occurred a few times. The genes are TRBV19 and TRBJ2-7; 7 bases fit TRBD2. Germline CDR1 LNHDA, CDR2 SQIVND (reference sequence). The V gene end was trimmed by 6 bases and the J gene end by 2 bases; junction bases not matched to a gene: 10. The CDR3 has 15 residues. In nucleotides, the CDR3 is TGTGCCAGTAGCCGACCGGGACTACCTCCCTACGAGCAGTACTTC. Its protein product is CASSRPGLPPYEQYF.

The chain uses TRBV2 and TRBJ2-3; 9 bases align to TRBD1. CDR1 SNHLY and CDR2 FYNNEI come from the germline V gene. This CDR3 has 15 amino acids. V gave up 6 bases and J gave up 0 bases; unmatched junction bases: 4. The CDR3 region has the DNA TGTGCCAGCAGGGCCGGGACAGGGAGCACAGATACGCAGTATTTT. It codes for CASRAGTGSTDTQYF.

V usage is TRBV30 and J usage is TRBJ2-1; D is unclear. Germline CDR1 GTSNPN, CDR2 SVGIG (reference sequence). The CDR3 runs 14 residues. Trimming shortened V by 2 bases and J by 3 bases, and 11 bases separated the two germline ends. The CDR3 loop is CAWSRSFYYNEQFF. The CDR3 DNA follows: TGTGCCTGGAGTAGAAGTTTCTACTACAATGAGCAGTTCTTC.

CDR3 residues: CASSSPTGGAVGYTF. The CDR3 DNA is TGCGCCAGCAGCTCGCCGACAGGGGGCGCGGTTGGCTACACCTTC. The rearrangement links TRBV5-1 to TRBJ1-2; 10 nucleotides line up with TRBD1. The CDR3 is 15 residues long. Per germline, CDR1 SGHRS and CDR2 YFSETQ. Unmatched junction bases numbered 9, after V lost 3 bases and J lost 7 bases.

V is TRBV7-9 and J is TRBJ2-2, with TRBD1 matching over 9 bases. Trimming removed 7 bases from V and 5 bases from J; junction bases left unmatched: 8. The CDR3 contains 15 residues. Germline CDR1 SEHNR, CDR2 FQNEAQ (reference sequence). In DNA, the CDR3 is TGTGCCAGCACCACCGGACAGGGGCGGACCGGGGAGCTGTTTTTT. This gives the protein CASTTGQGRTGELFF.

The J gene is TRBJ2-7, the V gene TRBV19, with 8 bases identical to TRBD1. In germline, CDR1 is LNHDA, CDR2 SQIVND (reference sequence). This CDR3 contains 14 residues. With 4 bases clipped from V and 3 bases from J, the junction kept 5 bases outside the gene matches. Here the CDR3 DNA reads TGTGCCAGTAGTACCCCGGGACAGGACTACGAGCAGTACTTC. Residues: CASSTPGQDYEQYF.

The chain couples TRBV2 to TRBJ1-5; D possibly corresponds to TRBD1 (6 bases). V shed 6 bases and J shed 6 bases, with 12 bases lying between them. Germline V gives CDR1 SNHLY, CDR2 FYNNEI. The CDR3 covers 13 residues. The CDR3 protein is CASRDRESQPQHF. CDR3 nucleotides: TGTGCCAGCAGGGACAGAGAAAGTCAGCCCCAGCATTTT.

The table lists this clone with a count of one. The V call is TRBV6-4, the J call TRBJ2-1; TRBD2 aligns across 7 bases. The J segment lost 2 bases and the V segment lost 0 bases, leaving 13 bases of the junction unmatched. CDR1 and CDR2 (germline): MRHNA, SNTAGT. The CDR3 length is 19 residues. The CDR3, as DNA: TGTGCCAGCAGTGACTCACACCAATATCGCGGGAGTGCCTACAATGAGCAGTTCTTC. Translating it yields CASSDSHQYRGSAYNEQFF.

V is TRBV5-1 and J is TRBJ1-2, with 9 bases aligning to TRBD1. With 5 bases clipped from V and 4 bases from J, the junction kept 6 bases outside the gene matches. Per the germline V gene, CDR1 is SGHRS and CDR2 is YFSETQ. The CDR3 is made up of 14 amino acids. CDR3 residues: CASSTGQGVYGYTF. The DNA for the CDR3 is TGCGCCAGCAGTACGGGACAGGGCGTCTATGGCTACACCTTC.

V usage is TRBV15 and J usage is TRBJ2-1, with TRBD2 matching over 10 bases. After removal of 0 bases from V and 9 bases from J, the junction contained 11 bases not matched to a gene. The V gene's germline CDR1 is LNHNV and CDR2 YYDKDF (reference sequence). CDR3 length equals 17 residues. For the CDR3, the DNA is TGTGCCACCAGCAGAGATCTAGCGGGGGTACGAGGTGGTGAGCAGTTCTTC. Translating gives CATSRDLAGVRGGEQFF.

This clone was seen a few times. The rearrangement joins TRBV4-1 to TRBJ1-4; TRBD1 matches 8 bases. The CDR3 spans 13 residues. Germline CDR1 reads MGHRA; CDR2 reads YSYEKL. With 8 bases clipped from V and 8 bases from J, the junction kept 7 bases outside the gene matches. The chain's CDR3 is CASGDRRLEKLFF. CDR3 nucleotides: TGCGCCAGCGGGGACAGGAGACTGGAAAAACTGTTTTTT.

V gene TRBV6-1 combines with J gene TRBJ2-1, with 7 nucleotides matching TRBD1. Germline lookup yields CDR1 MNHNS and CDR2 SASEGT. The CDR3 runs 12 residues. With V trimmed by 4 bases and J by 13 bases, 7 bases remained unmatched. The CDR3 DNA is TGTGCCAGCAGTGGGGACAGTTCTTCTCAGTTCTTC. This codes for CASSGDSSSQFF.

The gene calls are TRBV5-1 and TRBJ2-3; perhaps TRBD1 as D (5 bases). Germline loops: CDR1 SGHRS, CDR2 YFSETQ. Trimming took 0 bases from V and 0 from J, leaving 23 bases between them. CDR3 size: 20 residues. CDR3 amino acids: CASSLEGAYPPLYSTDTQYF. The CDR3 region has the DNA TGCGCCAGCAGCTTGGAAGGGGCCTACCCCCCATTATATAGCACAGATACGCAGTATTTT.

This chain connects TRBV6-5 to TRBJ2-5, with TRBD2 matching over 12 bases. The J call may be wrong; the DNA end is better matched by TRBJ2-7. Germline CDR1 and CDR2: MNHEY and SVGAGI. This CDR3 has 14 residues. The CDR3 bases are TGTGCCAGCAGTGAGGTGGGACTAGCGGGCGAGCAGTACTTC. As protein: CASSEVGLAGEQYF.

The genes are TRBV6-5 and TRBJ2-7, with 7 bases lining up with TRBD2. The J segment lost 3 bases and the V segment lost 2 bases, leaving 7 bases of the junction unmatched. In germline, CDR1 is MNHEY, CDR2 SVGAGI. The CDR3 runs 15 residues. DNA for the CDR3: TGTGCCAGCAGTTACAGAGCGGGGCGCCACTACGAGCAGTACTTC. It translates to CASSYRAGRHYEQYF.

There are a few counts of this clone. V and J are TRBV12-1 and TRBJ2-1; the DNA was not used to check the table's D call, TRBD2. TRBV12-1 is reported as a pseudogene. The CDR3 spans 15 residues. In DNA form, the CDR3 reads TGTGCCAGCAGCTCTAGCGGGAGCTCCTACAATGAGCAGTTCTTC. This gives the protein CASSSSGSSYNEQFF.

This clone was seen a single time. The J gene is TRBJ1-1, the V gene TRBV19, with TRBD1 matching 7 bases. Germline-derived CDR1 and CDR2 are LNHDA and SQIVND (reference sequence). The V and J ends lost 4 bases and 2 bases, in that order; junction bases with no gene match: 10. The CDR3 is 16 residues long. Written as DNA, the CDR3 is TGTGCCAGTAGTAGGTTGGACAAGGGGGCAAACACTGAAGCTTTCTTT. This gives the protein CASSRLDKGANTEAFF.

In DNA form, the CDR3 reads TGTGCCAGCGGATTTAGGAGCTCCTACAATGAGCAGTTCTTC. This gives the protein CASGFRSSYNEQFF. This chain joins TRBV5-5 and TRBJ2-1; no definite D call. V lost 7 bases and J lost 0, with 11 bases in between. The CDR3 has 14 residues. CDR1 and CDR2 (germline): SGHKS, YYEKEE (reference sequence).

On this clone itself: A junction boundary mismatches the germline segment, possibly from a read error. V is TRBV7-9 and J is TRBJ2-1; 10 bases are shared with TRBD1. CDR3 length equals 15 residues. Germline V gene data show CDR1 as SEHNR and CDR2 as FQNEAQ (reference sequence). CDR3 DNA: TGTTCCAGCAGCCTGGACAGGGGGTATGTCAATGAGCAGTTCTTC. Translation: CSSSLDRGYVNEQFF.

The chain joins TRBV7-6 to TRBJ2-2; 8 nucleotides line up with TRBD1. Germline CDR1 SGHVS, CDR2 FNYEAQ. There are 15 residues in the CDR3. Unmatched junction bases numbered 6, after V lost 3 bases and J lost 6 bases. The CDR3 protein is CASSFRQGWAGELFF. The CDR3 DNA sequence: TGTGCCAGCAGCTTCAGACAGGGGTGGGCCGGGGAGCTGTTTTTT.

This chain connects TRBV18 to TRBJ1-3; D is perhaps TRBD1 (6 bases). The V gene's germline CDR1 is KGHSH and CDR2 LQKENI. The CDR3 has 16 amino acids. The ends were cut back, 3 bases at V and 0 bases at J, with 12 bases in the middle. The CDR3 DNA is TGTGCCAGCTCACCCCCGACAGGTAGCTCTGGAAACACCATATATTTT. Protein product: CASSPPTGSSGNTIYF.

The chain uses TRBV29-1 and TRBJ2-7; D might be TRBD1 (6 bases). The CDR3 covers 14 residues. The ends were cut back, 5 bases at V and 0 bases at J, with 14 bases in the middle. Germline CDR1 is SQVTM and CDR2 is ANQGSEA. CDR3 DNA sequence: TGCAGCGTTAAACAGGGAAAAGGCTCCTACGAGCAGTACTTC. The encoded protein is CSVKQGKGSYEQYF.

CDR3 sequence: CASSYRGTGNTIYF. In DNA, the CDR3 is TGTGCCAGCAGTTACCGGGGGACGGGAAACACCATATATTTT. V and J are TRBV6-5 and TRBJ1-3; TRBD1 might be the D (5 bases). The CDR3 runs to 14 residues. CDR1 is MNHEY, CDR2 SVGAGI, per germline. V shed 2 bases and J shed 4 bases, with 9 bases lying between them.

J is TRBJ2-1 and V is TRBV15, with 10 positions matching TRBD2. Germline lookup yields CDR1 LNHNV and CDR2 YYDKDF (reference sequence). This CDR3 contains 17 residues. V lost 5 bases to trimming and J lost 1 base; unmatched junction nucleotides: 8. The CDR3, as DNA: TGTGCCACCAGCTCCCCCCTGACTAGCGGGTCCTACAATGAGCAGTTCTTC. Translated, it gives CATSSPLTSGSYNEQFF.